Each of the 27 T cell receptor beta chains below was sequenced from the same sample in a study of OX40 agonist ivuxolimab in advanced cancers. The table came from immunoSEQ multiplex PCR; TCRdb's copy has only in-frame clones and leaves some out. This sample carries approximately 90,000 clones, 89% of them seen once, and the ten largest clones take 0.33%. The specimen comprised CD4+ or CD8+ T cells sorted from blood, sampled in a trial of the OX40 agonist ivuxolimab. These receptors were obtained from an adult with an advanced solid tumor such as melanoma, head and neck, liver or kidney cancer.

This clone was seen a single time. This chain links TRBV19 with TRBJ1-6; 8 bases align to TRBD1. The J segment lost 6 bases and the V segment lost 5 bases, leaving 6 bases of the junction unmatched. The CDR3 is 15 residues long. Per germline, CDR1 LNHDA and CDR2 SQIVND (reference sequence). The CDR3 loop reads CASSSGGEGNSPLHF. The CDR3 coding sequence is TGTGCCAGTAGTTCAGGGGGCGAAGGTAATTCACCCCTCCACTTT.

This clone was found once. This chain connects TRBV7-2 to TRBJ1-5; the match to TRBD1 covers 10 bases. V gave up 8 bases and J gave up 5 bases; unmatched junction bases: 9. The CDR3 is 15 amino acids. CDR1 and CDR2 (germline): SGHTA, FQGNSA. The CDR3 loop is CASATTGGGDQPQHF. The CDR3 region has the DNA TGTGCCAGCGCTACGACAGGGGGCGGAGATCAGCCCCAGCATTTT.

This clone was seen just once. V usage is TRBV4-2 and J usage is TRBJ2-2, with 8 bases lining up with TRBD1. The CDR3 runs 14 residues. After removal of 4 bases from V and 4 bases from J, the junction contained 2 bases not matched to a gene. From germline, CDR1 is LGHNA and CDR2 YNFKEQ. The CDR3 DNA sequence: TGTGCCAGCAGCCCTCAGGGGGCCACCGGGGAGCTGTTTTTT. This sequence encodes CASSPQGATGELFF.

The J gene is TRBJ1-4, the V gene TRBV19; maybe TRBD1 (6 bases). CDR3 length: 13 residues. V shed 5 bases and J shed 8 bases, with 12 bases lying between them. Germline assignment: CDR1 LNHDA and CDR2 SQIVND (reference sequence). The CDR3 sequence: CASSRTEREKLFF. As DNA, the CDR3 is TGTGCCAGTAGTCGGACAGAACGGGAAAAACTGTTTTTT.

The chain carries TRBV28 and TRBJ1-5; D ambiguous. This CDR3 is 13 amino acids long. The ends were cut back, 7 bases at V and 7 bases at J, with 14 bases in the middle. Per germline, CDR1 MDHEN and CDR2 SYDVKM. For the CDR3, the DNA is TGTGCCAGCATCGGGCCCCGTAGGCAGCCCCAGCATTTT. Protein: CASIGPRRQPQHF.

The chain recombines TRBV7-8 with TRBJ1-1; D call uncertain. This CDR3 region has 15 residues. The germline V and J ends were trimmed by 5 bases and 4 bases, with 17 bases remaining between them. Germline assignment: CDR1 SGHVS and CDR2 FQNEAQ. The DNA of the CDR3 is TGTGCCAGCAGCATCTTTTCAGGCGGAGGCACTGAAGCTTTCTTT. The encoded protein is CASSIFSGGGTEAFF.

The chain uses TRBV4-2 and TRBJ1-1, with D possibly matching TRBD1 (5 bases). The CDR3 sequence is 15 residues long. Germline-derived CDR1 and CDR2 are LGHNA and YNFKEQ. The V gene lost 0 bases and the J gene lost 5 bases, with 13 bases spanning the gap. The chain's CDR3 is CASSQDRTRETEAFF. CDR3 coding DNA: TGTGCCAGCAGCCAAGATCGGACAAGAGAAACTGAAGCTTTCTTT.

In its sample, this clone was seen once. The chain joins TRBV4-3 to TRBJ2-1; D possibly corresponds to TRBD2 (6 bases). Germline V gives CDR1 LGHNA, CDR2 YSLEER. Trimming removed 3 bases at V and 6 bases at J, with 21 bases between. The CDR3 runs to 17 residues. DNA of the CDR3: TGCGCCAGCAGCCACCCCGGGACCTTCCCGGAGGGCAATGAGCAGTTCTTC. Translating gives CASSHPGTFPEGNEQFF.

The rearrangement joins TRBV29-1 to TRBJ2-7; the match to TRBD1 covers 7 bases. The germline CDR1 and CDR2 sequences are SQVTM and ANQGSEA. Trimming at V came to 2 bases and at J to 6 bases, leaving 7 bases not matched to a gene. This CDR3 has 13 amino acids. The CDR3 here is CSVESQGVREQYF. The CDR3 nucleotides are TGCAGCGTTGAATCCCAGGGGGTTCGCGAGCAGTACTTC.

This clone was recorded only once. V is TRBV28 and J is TRBJ2-7; D perhaps matches TRBD1 (6 bases). Germline CDR1 is MDHEN and CDR2 is SYDVKM. The CDR3 has 13 residues. Trimming removed 6 bases at V and 1 base at J, with 10 bases between. CDR3 nucleotides: TGTGCCAGCAGGGCAGGACAGTCCTACGAGCAGTACTTC. Protein product: CASRAGQSYEQYF.

This chain uses TRBV7-8 with TRBJ1-5, with a possible D match to TRBD1 (5 bases). Per the germline V gene, CDR1 is SGHVS and CDR2 is FQNEAQ. Trimming took 1 base from V and 1 from J, leaving 14 bases between them. The CDR3 spans 17 residues. Here the CDR3 DNA reads TGTGCCAGCAGCTTAGTGGGGGGGAAATGGAGCAATCAGCCCCAGCATTTT. Residues: CASSLVGGKWSNQPQHF.

This rearrangement joins TRBV30 to TRBJ1-1; D is ambiguous. Deletions cut 4 bases from V and 4 bases from J, with 13 bases between. Germline CDR1 reads GTSNPN; CDR2 reads SVGIG (reference sequence). The CDR3 is 13 amino acids. CDR3 protein: CAWKVWGSTEAFF. For the CDR3, the DNA is TGTGCCTGGAAAGTGTGGGGAAGCACTGAAGCTTTCTTT.

The chain combines TRBV5-1 with TRBJ1-1; 9 bases fit TRBD1. The CDR3 loop spans 14 amino acids. Germline V gene data show CDR1 as SGHRS and CDR2 as YFSETQ. J lost 8 bases, V lost 3 bases, and 8 bases had no gene match. The CDR3 DNA reads TGCGCCAGCAGCTGGACAGGGGCCGCAGCGGAAGCTTTCTTT. Protein product: CASSWTGAAAEAFF. Supplemented by reference TRBV5-1 and TRBJ1-1, the full variable domain reads KAGVTQTPRYLIKTRGQQVTLSCSPISGHRSVSWYQQTPGQGLQFLFEYFSETQRNKGNFPGRFSGRQFSNSRSEMNVSTLELGDSALYLCASSWTGAAAEAFFGQGTRLTVV.

This chain links TRBV9 with TRBJ1-6, with a possible D match to TRBD1 (5 bases). CDR3 size: 15 residues. V lost 0 bases and J lost 10, with 14 bases in between. Germline values: CDR1 SGDLS, CDR2 YYNGEE. CDR3 amino acids: CASSVASGNQSPLHF. The CDR3 DNA is TGTGCCAGCAGCGTAGCCTCAGGGAACCAATCACCCCTCCACTTT.

The rearrangement links TRBV5-1 to TRBJ2-7; D uncertain. The CDR3 has 14 amino acids. V was pared by 0 bases and J by 5 bases, with 12 bases between. Germline V gives CDR1 SGHRS, CDR2 YFSETQ. Here the CDR3 reads CASSLVREEDEQYF. The CDR3 DNA reads as TGCGCCAGCAGCTTGGTTAGGGAAGAGGACGAGCAGTACTTC.

The CDR3 loop is CASSQLSASGEKLFF. CDR3 coding DNA: TGCGCCAGCAGCCAGCTCTCAGCTTCGGGAGAAAAACTGTTTTTT. The V gene is TRBV4-3, the J gene TRBJ1-4, with D unresolved. The CDR3 is 15 residues long. The V and J ends lost 3 bases and 8 bases respectively, with 16 bases between them. Per the germline V gene, CDR1 is LGHNA and CDR2 is YSLEER.

J is TRBJ1-6 and V is TRBV30, with D hard to call. Germline V gene sequence: CDR1 GTSNPN, CDR2 SVGIG (reference sequence). This CDR3 has 13 residues. V gave up 3 bases and J gave up 8 bases, with 11 bases separating them. The CDR3 sequence is CAWRAARDSPLHF. CDR3 sequence (DNA): TGTGCCTGGAGGGCAGCAAGAGATTCACCCCTCCACTTT.

The chain employs TRBV25-1 and TRBJ2-7; TRBD2 matches at 7 bases. This CDR3 spans 14 amino acids. Germline V gives CDR1 MGHDK, CDR2 SYGVNS. The V gene end was trimmed by 6 bases and the J gene end by 3 bases; junction bases not matched to a gene: 8. The CDR3 DNA follows: TGTGCCAGCAGACCCGGGACTACGCTCTACGAGCAGTACTTC. It is translated as CASRPGTTLYEQYF.

This rearrangement joins TRBV7-9 to TRBJ2-5; 12 nucleotides match TRBD1. The germline CDR1 and CDR2 sequences are SEHNR and FQNEAQ (reference sequence). The junction had 6 bases not matched to a gene; V was cut back by 0 bases and J by 4 bases. This CDR3 spans 17 amino acids. This CDR3 reads CASSLATWDRGRETQYF. The CDR3 DNA reads TGTGCCAGCAGCTTAGCCACGTGGGACAGGGGGCGAGAGACCCAGTACTTC.

With respect to this clone: At one boundary the junction diverges from the germline segment, which might be a read error. The V call is TRBV11-2, the J call TRBJ1-3; TRBD1 might be the D (6 bases). Germline V CDR1 and CDR2: SGHAT, FQNNGV. The CDR3 has 15 residues. In nucleotides, the CDR3 is TGTGCCAGCCGCTTGGGGGGCGACTCTGGAAACACCATATATTTT. Its protein product is CASRLGGDSGNTIYF.

The chain uses TRBV6-6 and TRBJ1-6; 10 bases map to TRBD1. There are 15 residues in the CDR3. Trimming cost V 6 bases and J 7 bases; bases outside gene matches: 6. From germline, CDR1 is MNHNY and CDR2 SVGAGI (reference sequence). This CDR3 reads CASSRTGGENSPLHF. The CDR3 nucleotides read TGTGCCAGCAGCCGGACAGGGGGTGAGAATTCACCCCTCCACTTT.

The V and J genes are TRBV7-9 and TRBJ2-3; 10 nucleotides align to TRBD1. V trimming: 9 bases; J trimming: 4 bases; junction bases outside the gene matches: 7. The length of the CDR3 is 14 residues. Germline lookup yields CDR1 SEHNR and CDR2 FQNEAQ (reference sequence). The CDR3 region is CASNPGQGSDTQYF. The CDR3 DNA reads TGTGCCAGTAACCCGGGACAGGGGTCAGATACGCAGTATTTT.

The chain combines TRBV7-2 with TRBJ2-1; D remains ambiguous. Looked up from germline, CDR1 is SGHTA and CDR2 is FQGNSA. The CDR3 extends over 16 amino acids. V lost 2 bases to trimming and J lost 6 bases, with 17 bases between them. The CDR3: CASSLNAAYPGNEQFF. The CDR3 DNA follows: TGTGCCAGCAGCTTAAACGCAGCGTACCCGGGCAATGAGCAGTTCTTC.

J is TRBJ2-3 and V is TRBV4-3; D is unclear. Per the germline V gene, CDR1 is LGHNA and CDR2 is YSLEER. The CDR3 has 15 residues. V lost 0 bases and J 4 bases, leaving 11 bases between the germline ends. CDR3 sequence: CASSQDPGRADTQYF. The CDR3 DNA is TGCGCCAGCAGCCAAGACCCGGGTAGGGCAGATACGCAGTATTTT.

The chain combines TRBV25-1 with TRBJ2-1, with D unclear. This CDR3 spans 11 amino acids. Trimming pared 3 bases from V and 4 bases from J, leaving 1 base between. Per germline, CDR1 MGHDK and CDR2 SYGVNS. The CDR3 DNA follows: TGTGCCAGCAGTGAGTACAATGAGCAGTTCTTC. Protein: CASSEYNEQFF. Looking up the rest from reference TRBV25-1 and TRBJ2-1 gives the full variable domain: EADIYQTPRYLVIGTGKKITLECSQTMGHDKMYWYQQDPGMELHLIHYSYGVNSTEKGDLSSESTVSRIRTEHFPLTLESARPSHTSQYLCASSEYNEQFFGPGTRLTVL.

This chain connects TRBV4-1 to TRBJ2-2; D is possibly TRBD1 (6 bases). Trimming removed 0 bases at V and 5 bases at J, with 7 bases between. Germline CDR1 reads MGHRA; CDR2 reads YSYEKL. This CDR3 is 14 amino acids long. The CDR3: CASSQDRGTGELFF. The DNA of the CDR3 is TGCGCCAGCAGCCAAGACAGGGGAACCGGGGAGCTGTTTTTT.

This chain joins TRBV4-3 and TRBJ2-1; 7 bases are shared with TRBD2. J lost 10 bases, V lost 4 bases, and 7 bases had no gene match. Looked up from germline, CDR1 is LGHNA and CDR2 is YSLEER. The CDR3 runs 13 residues. Here the CDR3 DNA reads TGCGCCAGCAGCCTCTCGGGGGGAACCGAGCAGTTCTTC. It codes for CASSLSGGTEQFF.